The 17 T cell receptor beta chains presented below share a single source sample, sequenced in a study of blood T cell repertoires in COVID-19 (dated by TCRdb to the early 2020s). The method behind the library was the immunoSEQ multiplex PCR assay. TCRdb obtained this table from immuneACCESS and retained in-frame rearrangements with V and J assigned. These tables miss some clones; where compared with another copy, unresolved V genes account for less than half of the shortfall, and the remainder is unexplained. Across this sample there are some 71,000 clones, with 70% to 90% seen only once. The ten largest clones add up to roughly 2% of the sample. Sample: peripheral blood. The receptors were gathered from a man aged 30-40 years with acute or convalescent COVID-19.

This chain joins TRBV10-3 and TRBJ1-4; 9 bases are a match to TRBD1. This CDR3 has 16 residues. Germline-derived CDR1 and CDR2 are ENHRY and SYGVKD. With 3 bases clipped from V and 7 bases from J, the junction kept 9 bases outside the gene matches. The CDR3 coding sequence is TGTGCCATCAGTGAACATACAGGGGGCGGTGTTGAAAAACTGTTTTTT. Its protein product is CAISEHTGGGVEKLFF.

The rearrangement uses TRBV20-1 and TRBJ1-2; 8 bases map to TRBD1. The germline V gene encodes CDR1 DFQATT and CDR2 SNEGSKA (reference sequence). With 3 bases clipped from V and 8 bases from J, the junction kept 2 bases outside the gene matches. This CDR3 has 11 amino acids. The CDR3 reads CSARDRVGYTF. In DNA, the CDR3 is TGCAGTGCTAGGGACAGGGTAGGCTACACCTTC.

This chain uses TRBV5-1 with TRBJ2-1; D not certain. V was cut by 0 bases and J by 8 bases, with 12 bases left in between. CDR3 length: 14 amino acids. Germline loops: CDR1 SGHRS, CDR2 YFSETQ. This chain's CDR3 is CASSLADLRYEQFF. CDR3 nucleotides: TGCGCCAGCAGCTTGGCAGACTTACGCTATGAGCAGTTCTTC.

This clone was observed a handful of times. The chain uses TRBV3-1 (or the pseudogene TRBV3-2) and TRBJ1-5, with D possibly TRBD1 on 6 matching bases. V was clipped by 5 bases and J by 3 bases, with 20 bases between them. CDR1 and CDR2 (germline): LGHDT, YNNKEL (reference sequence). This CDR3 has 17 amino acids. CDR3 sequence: CASSEGGGPGNNQPQHF. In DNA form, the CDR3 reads TGTGCCAGCAGCGAAGGGGGAGGTCCTGGTAACAATCAGCCCCAGCATTTT.

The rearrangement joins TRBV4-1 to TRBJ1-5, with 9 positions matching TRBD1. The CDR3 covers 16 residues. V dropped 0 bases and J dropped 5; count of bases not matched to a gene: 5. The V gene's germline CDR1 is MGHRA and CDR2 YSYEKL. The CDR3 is CASSQDPGQGYQPQHF. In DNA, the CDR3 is TGCGCCAGCAGCCAAGACCCGGGACAGGGCTATCAGCCCCAGCATTTT.

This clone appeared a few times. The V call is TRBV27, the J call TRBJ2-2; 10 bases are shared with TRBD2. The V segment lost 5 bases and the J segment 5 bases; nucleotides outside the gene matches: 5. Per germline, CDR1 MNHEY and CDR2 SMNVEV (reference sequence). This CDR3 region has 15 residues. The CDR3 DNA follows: TGTGCCAGCAGTGAAGCAGCGGGAGGGACCGGGGAGCTGTTTTTT. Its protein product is CASSEAAGGTGELFF.

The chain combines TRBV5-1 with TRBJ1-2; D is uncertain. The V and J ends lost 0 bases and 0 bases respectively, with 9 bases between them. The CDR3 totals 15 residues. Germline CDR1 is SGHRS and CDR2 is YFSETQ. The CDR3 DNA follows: TGCGCCAGCAGCTTGGGAGGGATAGCTAACTATGGCTACACCTTC. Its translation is CASSLGGIANYGYTF.

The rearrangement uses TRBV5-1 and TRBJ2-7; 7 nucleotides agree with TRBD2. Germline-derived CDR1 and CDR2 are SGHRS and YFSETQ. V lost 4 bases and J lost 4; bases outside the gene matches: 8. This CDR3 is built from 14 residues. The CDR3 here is CASSPGGSGYEQYF. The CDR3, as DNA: TGCGCCAGCAGCCCCGGCGGGAGCGGTTACGAGCAGTACTTC.

The CDR3 spells CASSYSSLAGNYGYTF. CDR3 sequence (DNA): TGTGCCAGCAGTTACTCTTCTTTGGCAGGGAACTATGGCTACACCTTC. The chain links TRBV6-5 to TRBJ1-2, with a weak D call TRBD1 (5 bases). The length of the CDR3 is 16 residues. Germline values: CDR1 MNHEY, CDR2 SVGAGI. Trimming left V 0 bases short and J 2 bases short, with 13 bases between.

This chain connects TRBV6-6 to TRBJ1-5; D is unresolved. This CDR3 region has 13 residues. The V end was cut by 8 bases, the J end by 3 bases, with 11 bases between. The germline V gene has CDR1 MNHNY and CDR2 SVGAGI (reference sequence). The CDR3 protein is CASRGQFNQPQHF. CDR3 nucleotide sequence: TGTGCCAGCCGAGGCCAGTTCAATCAGCCCCAGCATTTT.

DNA for the CDR3: TGCGCCAGCAGCCGTAGCGGGACATACAATGAGCAGTTCTTC. Residues: CASSRSGTYNEQFF. The genes are TRBV5-1 and TRBJ2-1; 8 positions match TRBD2. Germline V gene sequence: CDR1 SGHRS, CDR2 YFSETQ. Trimming cost V 4 bases and J 4 bases; bases outside gene matches: 4. This CDR3 is 14 amino acids long.

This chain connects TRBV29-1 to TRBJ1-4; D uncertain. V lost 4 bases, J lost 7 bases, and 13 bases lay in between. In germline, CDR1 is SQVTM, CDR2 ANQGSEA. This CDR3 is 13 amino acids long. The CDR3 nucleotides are TGCAGCGTTGTCCAGGCGGGAAGTGAAAAACTGTTTTTT. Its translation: CSVVQAGSEKLFF.

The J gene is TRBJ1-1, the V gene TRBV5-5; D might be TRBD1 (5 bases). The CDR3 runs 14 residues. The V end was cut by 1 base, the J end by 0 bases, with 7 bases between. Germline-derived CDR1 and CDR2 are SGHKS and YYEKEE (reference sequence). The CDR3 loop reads CASSLLQVNTEAFF. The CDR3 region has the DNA TGTGCCAGCAGCTTGCTACAGGTGAACACTGAAGCTTTCTTT.

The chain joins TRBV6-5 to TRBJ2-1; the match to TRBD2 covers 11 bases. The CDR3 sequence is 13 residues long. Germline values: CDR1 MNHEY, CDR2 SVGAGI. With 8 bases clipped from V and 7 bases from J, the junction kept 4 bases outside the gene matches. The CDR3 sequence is CASGLAGSNEQFF. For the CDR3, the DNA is TGTGCCAGCGGACTAGCGGGCAGTAATGAGCAGTTCTTC.

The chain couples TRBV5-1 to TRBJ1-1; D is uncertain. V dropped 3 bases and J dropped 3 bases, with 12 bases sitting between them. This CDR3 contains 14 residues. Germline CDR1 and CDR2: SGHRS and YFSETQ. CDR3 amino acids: CASSYLPGDTEAFF. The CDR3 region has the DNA TGCGCCAGCAGCTACTTGCCCGGGGACACTGAAGCTTTCTTT.

The CDR3 spells CAWSVGQLLNQPQHF. For the CDR3, the DNA is TGTGCCTGGAGTGTGGGACAGCTCCTGAATCAGCCCCAGCATTTT. The chain uses TRBV30 and TRBJ1-5; 7 bases are a match to TRBD1. V lost 0 bases and J lost 4; bases outside the gene matches: 6. Germline V gives CDR1 GTSNPN, CDR2 SVGIG (reference sequence). This CDR3 contains 15 residues. Full variable domain (missing parts from reference TRBV30 and TRBJ1-5): SQTIHQWPATLVQPVGSPLSLECTVEGTSNPNLYWYRQAAGRGLQLLFYSVGIGQISSEVPQNLSASRPQDRQFILSSKKLLLSDSGFYLCAWSVGQLLNQPQHFGDGTRLSIL.

CDR3 coding DNA: TGTGCCAGCAGTCGTCCCCAATCGGGTTACACTGAAGCTTTCTTT. Protein product: CASSRPQSGYTEAFF. The chain couples TRBV27 to TRBJ1-1; D is ambiguous. This CDR3 contains 15 residues. The germline V gene encodes CDR1 MNHEY and CDR2 SMNVEV (reference sequence). Trimming removed 5 bases at V and 3 bases at J, with 16 bases between.